This T cell receptor (beta chain) was sequenced in a study of Graves' ophthalmopathy and Graves' hyperthyroidism. Study-wide context: The authors defined stable hyperthyroidism as no ophthalmopathy within 18 months of follow-up. Notes on the study in general: Blood repertoires reportedly contained most expanded thyroid clonotypes above 0.001 frequency. Stable hyperthyroidism and ophthalmopathy were told apart by a 13-signature model, which achieved around 90% sensitivity and around 80% specificity.

Using RNA transcripts, the TCR beta CDR3 regions were amplified. The authors performed first-round RT-PCR with HTBI primers and then a second-round multiplex PCR. TCRdb passed the multiplex PCR reads through MiXCR, listing each CDR3 protein once. This repertoire shows around 1.1 million distinct CDR3 sequences, 36% found once; its top ten account for over 8.5%. This clonotype has more than one count but fewer than ten. Its matching antigen is unknown. V lost 1 base to trimming and J lost 2 bases; unmatched junction nucleotides: 13. Germline V gene sequence: CDR1 SQVTM, CDR2 ANQGSEA. The length of the CDR3 is 17 residues. Uncontrolled infections, other autoimmune diseases, pregnancy or lactation barred patients from enrollment.

This sequence was found in an adult man with Graves' hyperthyroidism. The sequenced material came from peripheral blood or thyroid tissue (not recorded which). The chain couples TRBV29-1 to TRBJ2-5, with 7 bases that match TRBD1. CDR3 nucleotide sequence: TGCAGCGTTGAAGGTGGGGAAAGACAGGGTAAACAAGAGACCCAGTACTTC. It codes for CSVEGGERQGKQETQYF.